This T cell receptor beta chain was sequenced during a study of cytomegalovirus exposure and HLA in healthy donors. Sequencing used immunoSEQ multiplex PCR; TCRdb keeps in-frame clones, though not all of them. The sample has under 200,000 clones, 89% seen once; the top ten hold more than 3.5%. Trimming stripped 0 bases from V and 8 bases from J, with 6 bases between. The CDR3 has 12 amino acids. The germline V gene has CDR1 SGDLS and CDR2 YYNGEE. The V call is TRBV9, the J call TRBJ2-1; D unresolved. Sequencing used PBMCs. The receptor was isolated from a man aged 18 to 29 in good health and CMV-seropositive. CDR3 loop: CASSVVSDEQFF. In nucleotides, the CDR3 is TGTGCCAGCAGCGTAGTGAGTGATGAGCAGTTCTTC.